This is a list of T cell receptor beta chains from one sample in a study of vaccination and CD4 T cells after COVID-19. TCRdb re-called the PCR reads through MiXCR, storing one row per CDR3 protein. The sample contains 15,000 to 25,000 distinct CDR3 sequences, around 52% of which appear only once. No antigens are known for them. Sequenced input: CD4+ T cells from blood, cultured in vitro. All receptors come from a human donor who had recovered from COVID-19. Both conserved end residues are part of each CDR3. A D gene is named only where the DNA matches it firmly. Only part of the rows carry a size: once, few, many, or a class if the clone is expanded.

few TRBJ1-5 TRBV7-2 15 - TGTGCCAGCAGTACCCGATGGGGGGGAAATCAGCCCCAGCATTTT CASSTRWGGNQPQHF
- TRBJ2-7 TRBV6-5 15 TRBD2 TGTGCCAGCAGTTACTCGCAACTAGCGGCCTACGAGCAGTACTTC CASSYSQLAAYEQYF
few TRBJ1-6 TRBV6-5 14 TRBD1 TGTGCCAGCAGTTCCAGGGGGCCGAATTCACCCCTCCACTTT CASSSRGPNSPLHF
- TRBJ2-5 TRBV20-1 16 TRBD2 TGCAGTGATCTAGGGACTAGCGGGAGGGCCCGGGAGACCCAGTACTTC CSDLGTSGRARETQYF
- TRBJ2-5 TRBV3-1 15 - TGTGCCAGCAGCCAACGCTTGGGGTTCGGAGAGACCCAGTACTTC CASSQRLGFGETQYF
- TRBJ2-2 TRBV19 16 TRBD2 TGTGCCAGTAGTAGGCTAGCGGGGGGGCCTGCCGGGGAGCTGTTTTTT CASSRLAGGPAGELFF
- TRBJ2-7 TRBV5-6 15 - TGTGCCAGCAGCTTGGGATGGGCAGGGACCTACGAGCAGTACTTC CASSLGWAGTYEQYF
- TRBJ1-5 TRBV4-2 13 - TGTGCCAGCAGCCAAGGGGGGGATCAGCCCCAGCATTTT CASSQGGDQPQHF
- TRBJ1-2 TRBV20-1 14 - TGCAGTGCCCCACAGAGAAGGATTAACTATGGCTACACCTTC CSAPQRRINYGYTF
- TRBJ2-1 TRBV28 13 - TGTGCCAGCAGCGTGGAGGGGTACAATGAGCAGTTCTTC CASSVEGYNEQFF
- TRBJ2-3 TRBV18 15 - TGTGCCAGCTCCCCGCGTAGGGGGGGCACAGATACGCAGTATTTT CASSPRRGGTDTQYF
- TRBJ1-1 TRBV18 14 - TGTGCCAGCTCACCCCAGACAGAGAACACTGAAGCTTTCTTT CASSPQTENTEAFF
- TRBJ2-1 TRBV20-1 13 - TGCAGTGCTAGTCTAGTGGCCATCAATGAGCAGTTCTTC CSASLVAINEQFF
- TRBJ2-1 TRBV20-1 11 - TGCAGTGCTCATTCGACTAGACGGCAGTTCTTC CSAHSTRRQFF
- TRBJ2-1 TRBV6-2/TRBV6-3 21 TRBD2 TGTGCCAGCAGCCACACTCCTGGACTAGCGGGAGTACGACGTTCCTACAATGAGCAGTTCTTC CASSHTPGLAGVRRSYNEQFF
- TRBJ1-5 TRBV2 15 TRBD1 TGTGCCAGCAGTAGGGGGACAGTATCCAATCAGCCCCAGCATTTT CASSRGTVSNQPQHF
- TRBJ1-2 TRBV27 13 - TGTGCCAGCAGTTCAACGACGGAATATGGCTACACCTTC CASSSTTEYGYTF
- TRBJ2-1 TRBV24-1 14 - TGTGCCACCAGTGATCCTGGTGTCTACAATGAGCAGTTCTTC CATSDPGVYNEQFF
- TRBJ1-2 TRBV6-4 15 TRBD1 TGTGCCAGCAGTGAGGTGGGACAGGGGAACTATGGCTACACCTTC CASSEVGQGNYGYTF
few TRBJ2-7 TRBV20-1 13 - TGCAGTGCGGAAGGGGGGGGAGGGAACGAGCAGTACTTC CSAEGGGGNEQYF
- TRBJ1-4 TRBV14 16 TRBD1 TGTGCCAGCAGCCAAGACGAGGGGGCGTTACGGGAAAAACTGTTTTTT CASSQDEGALREKLFF
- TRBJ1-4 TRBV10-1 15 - TGCGCCAGCAGTGTCCGGGACTCAACTAATGAAAAACTGTTTTTT CASSVRDSTNEKLFF
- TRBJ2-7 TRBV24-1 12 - TGTGCCACCAGTGGACTATTTGGGGAGCAGTACTTC CATSGLFGEQYF
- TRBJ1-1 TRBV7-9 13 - TGTGCCAGCAGCTTAACGGGGACGACTGAAGCTTTCTTT CASSLTGTTEAFF
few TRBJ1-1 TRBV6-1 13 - TGTGCCAGCAGAAAGACTGAGAACACTGAAGCTTTCTTT CASRKTENTEAFF
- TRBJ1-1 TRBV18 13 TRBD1 TGTGCCAGCCGGGGACAGGCGAACACTGAAGCTTTCTTT CASRGQANTEAFF
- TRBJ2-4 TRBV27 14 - TGTGCCAGCCAGCCCCTCGGCGCCAAAAACATTCAGTACTTC CASQPLGAKNIQYF
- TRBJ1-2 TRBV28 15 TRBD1 TGTGCCAGCAGTTCTTTTAATGAGGGGGCGAATGGCTACACCTTC CASSSFNEGANGYTF
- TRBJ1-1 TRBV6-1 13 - TGTGCCACCAGAGGGCAGCCGAACACTGAAGCTTTCTTT CATRGQPNTEAFF
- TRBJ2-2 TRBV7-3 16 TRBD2 TGTGCCAGCAGCCCGACGGGGGGGCGGAACACCGGGGAGCTGTTTTTT CASSPTGGRNTGELFF
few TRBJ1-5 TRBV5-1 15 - TGCGCCAGCAGCTTGTCTGGCCTTAGCAATCAGCCCCAGCATTTT CASSLSGLSNQPQHF
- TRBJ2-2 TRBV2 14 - TGTGCCAGCTTGGAGACGAGCAACACCGGGGAGCTGTTTTTT CASLETSNTGELFF
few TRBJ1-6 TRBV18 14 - TGTGCCAGCTCGCGGGGCGGCGATAATTCACCCCTCCACTTT CASSRGGDNSPLHF
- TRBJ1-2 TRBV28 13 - TGTGCCAGCAGTGGTGACAGTCGCTATGGCTACACCTTC CASSGDSRYGYTF
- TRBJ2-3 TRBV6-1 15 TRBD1 TGTGCCAGCAGCTCGACAGGGTACAACACAGATACGCAGTATTTT CASSSTGYNTDTQYF
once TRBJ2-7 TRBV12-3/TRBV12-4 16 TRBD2 TGTGCCAGCAGTCTGGGACTAGCGGGAGGGCTTGCCGAGCAGTACTTC CASSLGLAGGLAEQYF
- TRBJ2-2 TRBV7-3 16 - TGTGCCAGCAGCGGCGGGTCTGGACAGACAACCGGGGAGCTGTTTTTT CASSGGSGQTTGELFF
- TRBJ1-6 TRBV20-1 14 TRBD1 TGCAGTGCACAAACCGGGACAGGTTCTTCACCCCTCCACTTT CSAQTGTGSSPLHF
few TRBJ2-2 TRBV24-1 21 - TGTGCCACCAGTGAGCTACCGGGACAGGGACTAGCGCGTTATAACACCGGGGAGCTGTTTTTT CATSELPGQGLARYNTGELFF
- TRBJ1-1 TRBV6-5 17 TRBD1 TGTGCCAGCAGTTACTCGGACAGGGGGCCTGGGAACACTGAAGCTTTCTTT CASSYSDRGPGNTEAFF
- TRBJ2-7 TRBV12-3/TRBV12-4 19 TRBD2 TGTGCCAGCAGTTTCTTGTGGGACGGAGGGACTAGCGGGAACTACGAGCAGTACTTC CASSFLWDGGTSGNYEQYF
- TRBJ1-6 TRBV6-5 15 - TGTGCCAGCAGTTCTATGGACGGGAGAGGTTCACCCCTCCACTTT CASSSMDGRGSPLHF
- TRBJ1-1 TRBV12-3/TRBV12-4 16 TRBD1 TGTGCCAGCAGGATATCGGGACAGGGGGCTCACACTGAAGCTTTCTTT CASRISGQGAHTEAFF